This entry concerns a single T cell receptor (beta chain). The sample belongs to a study of blood T cell repertoires in COVID-19. Data came from immunoSEQ multiplex PCR; TCRdb stores just in-frame clones and leaves some out. The data contain more than 200,000 clones, roughly 89% of them singletons. V lost 5 bases and J lost 4; bases outside the gene matches: 3. CDR1 LNHDA and CDR2 SQIVND come from the germline V gene (reference sequence). The length of the CDR3 is 14 residues. The source is a woman younger than 45 with acute COVID-19. The sequencing sample was made of PBMCs or T cells enriched from blood (not recorded which). The chain joins TRBV19 to TRBJ2-1; 9 positions match TRBD2. CDR3 DNA: TGTGCCAGTAGTTTTAGCGGGGGATACAATGAGCAGTTCTTC. Amino acids: CASSFSGGYNEQFF.